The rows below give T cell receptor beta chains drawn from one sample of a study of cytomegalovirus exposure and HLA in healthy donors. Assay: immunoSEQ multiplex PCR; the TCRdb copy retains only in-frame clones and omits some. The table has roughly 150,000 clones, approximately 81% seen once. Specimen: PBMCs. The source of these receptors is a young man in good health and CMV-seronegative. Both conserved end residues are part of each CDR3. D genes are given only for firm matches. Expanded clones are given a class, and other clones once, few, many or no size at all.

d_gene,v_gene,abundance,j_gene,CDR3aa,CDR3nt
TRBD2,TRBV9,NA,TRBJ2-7,CASSEGTSAPYEQYF,TGTGCCAGCAGCGAGGGGACTAGCGCCCCCTACGAGCAGTACTTC
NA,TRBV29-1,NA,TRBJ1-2,CSVEGGSGGYTF,TGCAGCGTTGAGGGGGGATCCGGGGGCTACACCTTC
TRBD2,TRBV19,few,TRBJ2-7,CASSIVGGRTTYEQYF,TGTGCCAGTAGTATAGTCGGCGGGAGGACCACCTACGAGCAGTACTTC
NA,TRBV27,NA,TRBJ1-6,CASSLGGFYNSPLHF,TGTGCCAGCAGTTTGGGAGGGTTCTATAATTCACCCCTCCACTTT
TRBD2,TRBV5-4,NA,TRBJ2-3,CASRLAGGKNTQYF,TGTGCCAGCAGACTAGCGGGGGGTAAGAATACGCAGTATTTT
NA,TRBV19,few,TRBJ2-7,CASSIGGGAIYEQYF,TGTGCCAGTAGTATAGGGGGGGGCGCTATCTACGAGCAGTACTTC
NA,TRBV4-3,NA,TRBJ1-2,CASSQDEEGRKPYGYTF,TGCGCCAGCAGCCAAGATGAGGAGGGCAGGAAACCCTATGGCTACACCTTC
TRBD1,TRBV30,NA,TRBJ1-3,CAWSVTGGGFGTIYF,TGTGCCTGGAGTGTAACAGGGGGAGGGTTCGGCACCATATATTTT
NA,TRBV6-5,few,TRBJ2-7,CASSYSLGALLEQYF,TGTGCCAGCAGTTACTCGTTAGGAGCTCTACTCGAGCAGTACTTC
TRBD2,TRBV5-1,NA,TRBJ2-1,CASSWTSGIDEQFF,TGCGCCAGCAGCTGGACTAGCGGGATCGATGAGCAGTTCTTC
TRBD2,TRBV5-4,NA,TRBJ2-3,CASSPGGTSGTDTQYF,TGTGCCAGCAGCCCGGGTGGGACTAGCGGCACAGATACGCAGTATTTT
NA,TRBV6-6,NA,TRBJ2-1,CASSRQEANEQFF,TGTGCCAGCAGCCGACAGGAGGCCAATGAGCAGTTCTTC
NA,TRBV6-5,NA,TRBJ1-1,CASKDSNTEAFF,TGTGCCAGCAAGGACAGCAACACTGAAGCTTTCTTT
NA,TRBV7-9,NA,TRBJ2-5,CASSFGRETQYF,TGTGCCAGCAGCTTCGGGAGAGAGACCCAGTACTTC
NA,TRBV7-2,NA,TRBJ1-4,CASSLAARANEKLFF,TGTGCCAGCAGCTTAGCGGCCAGGGCTAATGAAAAACTGTTTTTT
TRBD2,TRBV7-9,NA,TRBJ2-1,CASSRAWPDKREVPNEQFF,TGTGCCAGCAGCCGCGCCTGGCCGGATAAGCGGGAGGTCCCCAATGAGCAGTTCTTC
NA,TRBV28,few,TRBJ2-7,CASTARFFGEQYF,TGTGCCAGCACCGCGCGGTTTTTTGGCGAGCAGTACTTC
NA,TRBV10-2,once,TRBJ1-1,CASSEVGRTEAFF,TGCGCCAGCAGTGAGGTCGGGAGGACTGAAGCTTTCTTT